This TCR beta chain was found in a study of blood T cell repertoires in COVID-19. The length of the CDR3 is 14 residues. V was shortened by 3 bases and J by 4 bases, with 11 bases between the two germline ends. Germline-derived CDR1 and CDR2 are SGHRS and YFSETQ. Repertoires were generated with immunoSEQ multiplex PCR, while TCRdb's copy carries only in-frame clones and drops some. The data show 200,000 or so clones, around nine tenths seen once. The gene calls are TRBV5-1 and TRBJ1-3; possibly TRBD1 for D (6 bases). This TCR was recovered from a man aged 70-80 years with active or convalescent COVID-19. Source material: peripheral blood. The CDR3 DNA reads TGCGCCAGCAGCTCCGGGACAACAGGAAACACCATATATTTT. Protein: CASSSGTTGNTIYF.